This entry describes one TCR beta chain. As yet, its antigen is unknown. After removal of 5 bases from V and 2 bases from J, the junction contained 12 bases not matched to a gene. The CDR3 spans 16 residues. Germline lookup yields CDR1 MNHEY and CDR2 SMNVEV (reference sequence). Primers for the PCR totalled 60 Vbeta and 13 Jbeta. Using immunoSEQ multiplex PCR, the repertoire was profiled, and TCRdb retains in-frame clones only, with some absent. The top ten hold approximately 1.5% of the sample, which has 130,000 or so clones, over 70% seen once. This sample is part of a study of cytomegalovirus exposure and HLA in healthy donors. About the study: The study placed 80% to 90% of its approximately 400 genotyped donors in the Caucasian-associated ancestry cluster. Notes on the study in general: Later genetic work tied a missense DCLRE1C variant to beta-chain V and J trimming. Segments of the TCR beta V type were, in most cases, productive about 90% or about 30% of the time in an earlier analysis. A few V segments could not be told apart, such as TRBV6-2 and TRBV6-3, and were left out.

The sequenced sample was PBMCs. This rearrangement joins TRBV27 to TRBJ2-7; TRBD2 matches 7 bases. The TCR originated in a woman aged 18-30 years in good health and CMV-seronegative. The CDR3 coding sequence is TGTGCCAGCAGTCCAACTCTAGCGGTAGGGGCCTACGAGCAGTACTTC. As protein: CASSPTLAVGAYEQYF.